This T cell receptor (beta chain) was documented in a study of cytomegalovirus exposure and HLA in healthy donors. The PCR was carried out with 60 Vbeta primers and 13 Jbeta primers. Produced via immunoSEQ multiplex PCR; TCRdb's table is partial and in-frame only. Among fewer than 150,000 clones listed, 70% to 80% were seen once. Turning to this clone: The sample contains more than one DNA sequence encoding this CDR3.

V shed 6 bases and J 2 bases; nucleotides not matched to a gene: 16. Germline-derived CDR1 and CDR2 are SGDLS and YYNGEE. The CDR3 length is 17 residues. The gene calls are TRBV9 and TRBJ1-1, with 7 nucleotides matching TRBD1. The sample comprised PBMCs. The receptor was isolated from a woman in her thirties in good health and CMV-seropositive. As DNA, the CDR3 is TGTGCCAGCACCACCGCCCCCGACAGGGACCGAAACACTGAAGCTTTCTTT. Its translation: CASTTAPDRDRNTEAFF.